Listed below are T cell receptor beta chains from one sample, sequenced in a study of blood T cells in healthy people across ages. TCRdb reprocessed the 5' RACE reads via MiXCR and lists one record per CDR3 protein. The data contain some 1 million distinct CDR3 sequences, more than 40% of them singletons. The sequenced material came from blood. These receptors were taken from a woman in her sixties in good health. CDR3s leave out the opening cysteine and the closing phenylalanine or tryptophan. A D gene is named only where the DNA matches it firmly.

v_gene	j_gene	d_gene	CDR3aa
TRBV7-2	TRBJ1-1	.	ASSLEEGNTEAF
TRBV12-3/TRBV12-4	.	TRBD2	ASSLGAGNIQY
TRBV29-1	TRBJ2-3	TRBD1	SYPGQGSDTQY
TRBV29-1	TRBJ2-7	TRBD1	SVATGGTSYEQY
TRBV11-2	TRBJ2-5	.	ASSTGQFQETQY
TRBV6-5	TRBJ2-1	TRBD1	ASRRGTGTSNEQF
TRBV6-5	TRBJ1-1	.	ASSYVGTSVTEAF
TRBV27	TRBJ2-7	TRBD2	ASSRTSGRIRAYEQY
TRBV4-2	TRBJ2-7	TRBD2	ASSLGTSGGDSYEQY
TRBV29-1	TRBJ1-1	.	SAPYGAGNTEAF
TRBV7-9	TRBJ1-4	.	ASSPQDPLREKLF
TRBV25-1	TRBJ2-7	.	ASSEYDSLTGEDEQY
TRBV6-2/TRBV6-3	TRBJ2-3	TRBD2	ASSYGLAGGQTDTQY
TRBV20-1	TRBJ2-1	.	SARGTCSSYNEQF
TRBV9	TRBJ2-3	TRBD2	ASSDLTSGRQY
TRBV7-9	TRBJ2-7	.	ASSPDKGDEQY
TRBV29-1	TRBJ2-1	TRBD1	SVEGLWAGGDYNEQF
TRBV9	TRBJ1-1	.	ASSPTANPEAF
TRBV29-1	TRBJ2-1	TRBD2	SALLAGVLYNEQF
TRBV3-1	TRBJ2-4	.	ASSQVAGYKNIQY
TRBV6-1	TRBJ2-3	TRBD1	ASSGHGTGGDRLDTQY
TRBV11-1	TRBJ2-7	TRBD1	ASSLGRQGTSYEQY
TRBV10-3	.	TRBD2	AISEAGEYNEQY
TRBV12-3/TRBV12-4	TRBJ1-2	.	ASSFLWAGYGYT
TRBV7-6	TRBJ1-1	TRBD1	ALKGQDWGRTGPEAF
TRBV7-2	TRBJ2-3	TRBD1	ASSTGRDRITDTQY
TRBV7-9	TRBJ1-4	.	ASSLEASEKLF
TRBV7-2	TRBJ2-1	TRBD2	ASSLFMGGRGSYNEQF
TRBV10-2	TRBJ1-1	.	ASSDISRALNTEAF
TRBV18	TRBJ2-1	TRBD2	ASSTPMDLTSGSRF
TRBV18	TRBJ2-1	TRBD2	ASSPSGGLAGSEQF
TRBV6-1	TRBJ2-5	.	ASSELSVGKVWQETQY
TRBV5-6	.	TRBD2	ASSYGQGLAAYEQY
TRBV24-1	TRBJ1-5	TRBD1	ATSDPGTGHSNQPQH
TRBV9	TRBJ2-5	.	ASSTRVGVGQETQY
TRBV28	TRBJ1-5	TRBD1	ASRPQGASNQPQH
TRBV7-3	TRBJ2-7	TRBD2	ASSTIAGDYEQY
TRBV12-3/TRBV12-4	TRBJ2-3	.	ASSLQANPTDTQY
TRBV6-2/TRBV6-3	TRBJ1-6	.	ASSPGAAKNSPPH
TRBV10-3	.	TRBD1	ATKGQGVVEQY
TRBV20-1	TRBJ1-2	TRBD1	SARDSDRAHGYT
TRBV6-1	TRBJ2-1	.	ASRAGKF
TRBV20-1	TRBJ2-5	.	SAWSSVLQETQY
TRBV29-1	TRBJ2-5	.	SVEGGTGQETQY
TRBV5-1	TRBJ2-1	TRBD2	ASSLSLAGAEQF
TRBV7-2	TRBJ2-1	.	ASSLRTPQFFDNEQF
TRBV6-5	.	TRBD2	ASSYSSSGAAENIQY
TRBV6-5	TRBJ2-1	TRBD2	ASSYSGGRATEQF
TRBV9	TRBJ2-5	TRBD1	ASSVALGQGQETQY
TRBV7-9	TRBJ1-2	.	ASSSKWVDYGYT
TRBV5-1	TRBJ2-1	TRBD2	ASSLVVSGRDEQF
TRBV4-1	TRBJ2-1	.	ASSQRPTEEQF
TRBV28	TRBJ1-4	TRBD1	ASSQFSGTGDEKLF
TRBV6-1	TRBJ2-1	TRBD2	ASSAPPIQREASSSYNEQF
TRBV7-3	TRBJ2-7	.	ASSLMGGGEQY